This T cell receptor (beta chain) derives from a study of molecular identifiers for immune sequencing clone quantification. Study findings and constraints: Beyond 20 RNA copies, clones held over 99% of effector molecules, compared with under 1% in naive cells.

CD8+CD4-CCR7+CD45RA+ sorting gave the naive CD8 T cells. Germline V gene sequence: CDR1 SGHVT, CDR2 SQSDAQ. Unmatched junction bases numbered 12, after V lost 5 bases and J lost 2 bases. The CDR3 consists of 16 residues. Both previously described methods and listed TCR primers were employed to make bulk TCR libraries. MiXCR was run by TCRdb on the PCR reads, yielding one entry per CDR3 protein. This table has around 470,000 distinct CDR3 sequences, 20% to 25% appearing once. This clonotype was detected many times. The target antigen is unknown. The chain couples TRBV7-4 to TRBJ2-7; 7 nucleotides agree with TRBD2. The specimen sequenced was naive CD8+ T cells from blood, with Jurkat cell RNA spiked in. Subset here: FACS-sorted CD8+CD4-CCR7+CD45RA+ naive T cells. The source is a human donor in good health. Some libraries in this study had Jurkat cell RNA spiked in. The chain's CDR3 is CASSPSTSPSTYEQYF. CDR3 bases: TGTGCCAGCAGCCCATCGACTAGCCCGAGCACCTACGAGCAGTACTTC.